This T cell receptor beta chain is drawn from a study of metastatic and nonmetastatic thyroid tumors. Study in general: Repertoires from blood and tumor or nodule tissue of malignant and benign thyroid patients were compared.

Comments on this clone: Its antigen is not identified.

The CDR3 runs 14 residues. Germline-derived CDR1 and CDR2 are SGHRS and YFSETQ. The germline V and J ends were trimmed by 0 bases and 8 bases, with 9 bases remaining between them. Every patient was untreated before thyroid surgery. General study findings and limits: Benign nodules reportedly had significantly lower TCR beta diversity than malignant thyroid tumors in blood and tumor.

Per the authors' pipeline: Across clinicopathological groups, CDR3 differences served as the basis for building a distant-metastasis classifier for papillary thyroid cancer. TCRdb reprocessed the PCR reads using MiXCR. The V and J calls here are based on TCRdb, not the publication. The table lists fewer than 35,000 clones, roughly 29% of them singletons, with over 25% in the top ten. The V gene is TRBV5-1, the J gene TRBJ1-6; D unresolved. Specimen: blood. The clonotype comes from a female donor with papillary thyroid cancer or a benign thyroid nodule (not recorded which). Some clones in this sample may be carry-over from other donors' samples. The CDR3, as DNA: TGCGCCAGCAGCTTGGGGGGTACTGATTCACCCCTCCACTTT. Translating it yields CASSLGGTDSPLHF.